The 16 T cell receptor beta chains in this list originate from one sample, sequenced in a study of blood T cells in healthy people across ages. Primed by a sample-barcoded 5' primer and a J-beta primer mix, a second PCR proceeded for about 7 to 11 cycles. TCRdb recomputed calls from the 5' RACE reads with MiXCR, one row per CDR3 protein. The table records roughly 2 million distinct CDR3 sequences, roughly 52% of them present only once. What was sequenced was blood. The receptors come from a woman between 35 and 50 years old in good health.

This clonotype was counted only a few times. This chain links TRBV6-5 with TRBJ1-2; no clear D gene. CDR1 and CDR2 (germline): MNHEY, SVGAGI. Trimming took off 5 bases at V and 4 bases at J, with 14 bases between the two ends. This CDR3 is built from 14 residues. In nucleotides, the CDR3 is TGTGCCAGCAGTCCAAATAGAGGGCTCTATGGCTACACCTTC. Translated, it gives CASSPNRGLYGYTF.

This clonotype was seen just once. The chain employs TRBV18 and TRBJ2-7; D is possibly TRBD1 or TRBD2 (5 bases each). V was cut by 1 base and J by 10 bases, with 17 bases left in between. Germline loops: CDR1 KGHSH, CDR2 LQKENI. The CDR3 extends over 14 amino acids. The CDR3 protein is CASSPRMEGEIQYF. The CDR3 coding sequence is TGTGCCAGCTCACCACGTATGGAAGGGGAGATTCAGTACTTC.

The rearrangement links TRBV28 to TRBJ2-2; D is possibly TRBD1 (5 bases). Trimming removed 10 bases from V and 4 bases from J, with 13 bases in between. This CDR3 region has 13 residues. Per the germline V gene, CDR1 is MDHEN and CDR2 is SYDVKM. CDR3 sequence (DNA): TGTGCCAACCAGCCAGGGCCCACCGGGGAGCTGTTTTTT. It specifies CANQPGPTGELFF.

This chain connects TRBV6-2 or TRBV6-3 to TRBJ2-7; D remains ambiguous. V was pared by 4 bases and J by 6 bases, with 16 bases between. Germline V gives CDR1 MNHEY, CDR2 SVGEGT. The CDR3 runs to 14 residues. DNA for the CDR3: TGTGCCAGCAGTTGGGGTTCTGGGTACGTCGAGCAGTACTTC. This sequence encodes CASSWGSGYVEQYF.

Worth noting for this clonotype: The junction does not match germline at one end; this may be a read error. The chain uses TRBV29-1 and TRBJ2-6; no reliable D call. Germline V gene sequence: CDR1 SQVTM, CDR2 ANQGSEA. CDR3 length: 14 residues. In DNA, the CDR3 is TGCAGCGTTTTACAGTCGACTGGGGTCAACGTCCTGACTTTC. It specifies CSVLQSTGVNVLTF.

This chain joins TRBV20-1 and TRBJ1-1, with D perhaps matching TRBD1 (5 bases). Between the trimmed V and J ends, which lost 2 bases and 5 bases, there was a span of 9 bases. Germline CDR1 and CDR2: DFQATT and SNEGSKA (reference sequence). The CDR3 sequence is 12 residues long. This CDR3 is CSARWGGTEAFF. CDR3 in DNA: TGCAGTGCTAGATGGGGGGGGACTGAAGCTTTCTTT.

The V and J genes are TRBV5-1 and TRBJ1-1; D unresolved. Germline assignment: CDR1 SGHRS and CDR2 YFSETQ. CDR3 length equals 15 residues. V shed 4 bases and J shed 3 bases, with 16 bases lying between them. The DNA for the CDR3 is TGCGCCAGCAGCCGAGCCCCGCCCGGGGACACTGAAGCTTTCTTT. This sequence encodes CASSRAPPGDTEAFF.

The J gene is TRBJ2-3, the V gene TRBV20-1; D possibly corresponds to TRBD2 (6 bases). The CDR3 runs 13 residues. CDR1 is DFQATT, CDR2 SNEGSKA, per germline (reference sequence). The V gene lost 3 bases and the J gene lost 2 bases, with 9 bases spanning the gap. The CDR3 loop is CSASRLVTDTQYF. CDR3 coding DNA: TGCAGTGCTAGCAGACTAGTCACAGATACGCAGTATTTT.

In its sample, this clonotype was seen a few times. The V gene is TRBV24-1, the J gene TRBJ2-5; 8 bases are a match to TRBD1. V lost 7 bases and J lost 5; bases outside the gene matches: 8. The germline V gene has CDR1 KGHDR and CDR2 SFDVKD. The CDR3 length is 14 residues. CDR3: CATRSTGAGETQYF. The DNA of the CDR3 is TGTGCCACCAGGTCGACAGGGGCAGGGGAGACCCAGTACTTC.

CDR3 nucleotides: TGTGCCAGCAGCGTTCATCCCCAGGGGCCCATCTATGGCTACACCTTC. Translating gives CASSVHPQGPIYGYTF. The chain couples TRBV7-2 to TRBJ1-2; D may be TRBD1 (6 bases). CDR1 is SGHTA, CDR2 FQGNSA, per germline. The ends were cut back, 5 bases at V and 4 bases at J, with 20 bases in the middle. The CDR3 consists of 16 residues.

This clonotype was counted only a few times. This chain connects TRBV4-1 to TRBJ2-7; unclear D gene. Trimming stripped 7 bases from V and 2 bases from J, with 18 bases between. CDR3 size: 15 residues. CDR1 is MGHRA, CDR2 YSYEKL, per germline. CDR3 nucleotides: TGCGCCAGCACCCTGGGCTTCTCGACGACCTACGAGCAGTACTTC. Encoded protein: CASTLGFSTTYEQYF.

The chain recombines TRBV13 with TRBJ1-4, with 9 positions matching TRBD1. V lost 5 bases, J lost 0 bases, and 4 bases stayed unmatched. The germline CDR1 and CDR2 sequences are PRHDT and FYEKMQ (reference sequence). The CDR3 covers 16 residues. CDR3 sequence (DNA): TGTGCCAGCAGCCGGACAGGGGACTCAACTAATGAAAAACTGTTTTTT. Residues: CASSRTGDSTNEKLFF.

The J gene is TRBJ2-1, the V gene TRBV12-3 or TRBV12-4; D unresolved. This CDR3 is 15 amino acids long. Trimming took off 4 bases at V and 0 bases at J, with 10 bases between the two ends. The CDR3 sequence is CASSSALSSYNEQFF. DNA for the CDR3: TGTGCCAGCAGTTCGGCCCTGAGCTCCTACAATGAGCAGTTCTTC.

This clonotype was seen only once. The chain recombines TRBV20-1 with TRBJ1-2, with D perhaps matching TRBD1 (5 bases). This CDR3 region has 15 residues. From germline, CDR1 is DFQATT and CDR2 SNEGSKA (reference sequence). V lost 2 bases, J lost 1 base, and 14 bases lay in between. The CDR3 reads CSARPTGGDNYGYTF. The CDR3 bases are TGCAGTGCTAGACCCACAGGTGGGGATAACTATGGCTACACCTTC.

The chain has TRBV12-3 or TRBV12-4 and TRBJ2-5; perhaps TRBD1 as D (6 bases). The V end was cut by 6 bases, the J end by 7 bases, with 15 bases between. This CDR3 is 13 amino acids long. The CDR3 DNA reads TGTGCCAGCAGGTTAACAGGGCTGGCGACCCAGTACTTC. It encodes CASRLTGLATQYF.

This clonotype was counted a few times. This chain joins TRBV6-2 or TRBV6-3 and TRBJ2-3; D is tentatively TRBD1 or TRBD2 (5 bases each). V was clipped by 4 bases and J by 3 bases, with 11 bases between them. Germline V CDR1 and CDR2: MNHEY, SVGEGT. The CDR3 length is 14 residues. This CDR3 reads CASSFFGATDTQYF. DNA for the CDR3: TGTGCCAGCAGTTTCTTCGGGGCAACAGATACGCAGTATTTT.